The clone carrying this T cell receptor beta chain was found a few times. Germline V lookup: CDR1 SGDLS, CDR2 YYNGEE. The CDR3 length is 15 residues. V dropped 4 bases and J dropped 3; count of bases not matched to a gene: 6. PCR primers comprised 60 Vbeta and 13 Jbeta primers. TCRdb's copy holds only in-frame clones and misses some; the assay was immunoSEQ multiplex PCR. The table has 180,000 or so clones, 75% to 80% seen once. This entry is derived from a study of cytomegalovirus exposure and HLA in healthy donors. The origin of this receptor is a female donor in good health and CMV-seronegative. The sequencing input was PBMCs. The V gene is TRBV9, the J gene TRBJ2-7; 11 nucleotides align to TRBD2. CDR3: CASSPRGTSGYEQYF. CDR3 in DNA: TGTGCCAGCAGCCCTCGAGGGACTAGCGGCTACGAGCAGTACTTC.